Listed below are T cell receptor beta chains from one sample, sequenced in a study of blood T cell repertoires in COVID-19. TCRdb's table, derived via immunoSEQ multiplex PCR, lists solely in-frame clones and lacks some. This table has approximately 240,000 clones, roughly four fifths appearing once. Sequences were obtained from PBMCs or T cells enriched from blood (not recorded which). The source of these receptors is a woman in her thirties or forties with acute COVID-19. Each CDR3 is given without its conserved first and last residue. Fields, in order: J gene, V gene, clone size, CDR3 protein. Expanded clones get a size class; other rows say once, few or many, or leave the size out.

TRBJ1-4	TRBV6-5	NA	ASDLFQGSNEKLF
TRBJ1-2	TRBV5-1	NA	ASSLDSRRDGYT
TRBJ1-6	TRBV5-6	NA	ASSRGGPPLH
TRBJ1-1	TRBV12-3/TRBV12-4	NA	ASTQGPGTEAF
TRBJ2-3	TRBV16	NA	ASSQYLNRGVRSSTDTQY
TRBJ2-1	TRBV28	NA	ASSSQGARVINEQF
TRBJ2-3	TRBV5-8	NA	ASSLNPAGGSTDTQY
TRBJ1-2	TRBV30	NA	AQLSGTGVVANYGYT
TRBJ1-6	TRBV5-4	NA	ASSLGLPLSSYNSPLH
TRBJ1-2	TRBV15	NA	ATSRKQSYGYT
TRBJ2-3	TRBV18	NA	ASSGPGLAGDTQY
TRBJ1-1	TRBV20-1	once	SASGGLYTEAF
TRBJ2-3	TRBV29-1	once	SVEDGGATDTQY
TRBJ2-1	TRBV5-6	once	ASSPGTAIVQF
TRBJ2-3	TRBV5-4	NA	ASSDFWGSGGRDTQY
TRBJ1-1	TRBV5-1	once	ASSLGTGVDTEAF
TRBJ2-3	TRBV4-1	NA	ASSQGLASYGLTDTQY
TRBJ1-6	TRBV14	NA	ASSHGGGSPLH
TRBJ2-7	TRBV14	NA	ASSPLGKTSGMGREQY
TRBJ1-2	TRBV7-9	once	ASSILTGVGYT
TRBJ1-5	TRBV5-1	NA	ASSLDGTGGNQPQH
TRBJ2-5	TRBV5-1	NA	ASSLSTSETQY
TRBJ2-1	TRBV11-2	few	ASSLAREREQF
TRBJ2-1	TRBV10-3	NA	AISVYSGFNNEQF
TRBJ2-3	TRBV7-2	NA	ASSLAVTGGPQDTQY
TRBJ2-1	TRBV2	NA	ASSPTVYNEQF
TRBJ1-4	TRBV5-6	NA	ASSLREGEKLF
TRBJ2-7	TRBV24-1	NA	ATSDSGTGDYEQY
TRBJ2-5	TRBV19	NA	ASSVRQGWETQY
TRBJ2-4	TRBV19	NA	ASSTGGAKNIQY
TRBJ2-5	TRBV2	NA	ASSGSMETQY
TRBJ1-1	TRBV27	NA	ASSLVLTTGGAEAF
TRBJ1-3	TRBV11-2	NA	ASSASGNTIY
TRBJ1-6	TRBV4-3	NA	ASSQRTGDNSPLH
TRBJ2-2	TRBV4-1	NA	ASSQDQQGAHTGELF
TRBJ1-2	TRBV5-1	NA	ASSLAPRQGRQYGYT
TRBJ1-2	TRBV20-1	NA	SVDSYGYT
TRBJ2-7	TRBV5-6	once	ASSFRPSGMRTYEQY
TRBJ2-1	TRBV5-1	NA	ASSRLAGGPNEQF
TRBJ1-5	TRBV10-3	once	AIGGNQPQH